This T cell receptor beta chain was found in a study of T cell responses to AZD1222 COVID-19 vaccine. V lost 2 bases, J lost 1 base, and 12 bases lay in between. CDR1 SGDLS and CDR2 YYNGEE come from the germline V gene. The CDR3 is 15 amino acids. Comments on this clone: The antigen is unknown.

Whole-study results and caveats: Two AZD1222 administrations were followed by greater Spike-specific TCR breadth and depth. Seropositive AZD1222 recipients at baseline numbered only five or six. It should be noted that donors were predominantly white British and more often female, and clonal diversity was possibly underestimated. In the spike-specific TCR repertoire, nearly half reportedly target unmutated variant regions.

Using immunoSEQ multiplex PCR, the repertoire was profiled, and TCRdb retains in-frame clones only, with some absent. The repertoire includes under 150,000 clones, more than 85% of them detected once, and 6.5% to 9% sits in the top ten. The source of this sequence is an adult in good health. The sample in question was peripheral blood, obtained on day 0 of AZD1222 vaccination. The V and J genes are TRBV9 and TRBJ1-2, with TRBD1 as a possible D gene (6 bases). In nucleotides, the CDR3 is TGTGCCAGCAGCGTTGGACAGTCGAATAACTATGGCTACACCTTC. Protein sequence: CASSVGQSNNYGYTF.